There are a few counts of the clone carrying this T cell receptor beta chain. TCRdb used MiXCR to reprocess the 5' RACE reads, holding one entry per CDR3 protein. The sample records under 350,000 distinct CDR3 sequences, 8.5% to 9.5% being singletons. The CDR3 contains 12 residues. Germline CDR1 is MNHEY and CDR2 is SVGAGI. Trimming left V 8 bases short and J 6 bases short, with 10 bases between. The sample comes from a study of identical twins. The same data also contributed to another study, on yellow fever vaccine responses in identical twins.

V gene TRBV6-5 combines with J gene TRBJ2-2; D is unresolved. Sequencing was performed on CD8+ T cells sorted from blood. The sequence derives from a woman aged 18-29 years in good health. CDR3 sequence reads: CASQKVPGELFF. CDR3 DNA: TGTGCCAGCCAGAAAGTCCCCGGGGAGCTGTTTTTT.